These T cell receptor beta chains were read from a single sample in a study of blood T cell repertoires in COVID-19. Only in-frame clones appear in the TCRdb table, and some are missing; sequencing was by immunoSEQ multiplex PCR. The sample records about 20,000 clones, about 86% being singletons. The sample comprised peripheral blood. The receptor source for this set is a human donor in a cohort sampled during active COVID-19. CDR3s include the opening cysteine and the closing phenylalanine or tryptophan. The order of the fields is D gene, J gene, V gene, CDR3 protein. A D gene is named only where the DNA matches it firmly.

. TRBJ1-1 TRBV15 CATSRDGENTEAFF
. TRBJ1-2 TRBV4-1 CASSQEEAGQNYGYTF
TRBD2 TRBJ2-7 TRBV13 CASSPRTSGYEQYF
TRBD1 TRBJ2-3 TRBV7-3 CASSQTGGAVDTQYF
TRBD2 TRBJ2-1 TRBV25-1 CASSDAPGLAANEQFF
TRBD2 TRBJ2-1 TRBV9 CASSVEVGGFVNEQFF
. TRBJ1-2 TRBV5-1 CASSPDRTFGYTF
TRBD1 TRBJ1-2 TRBV5-1 CASSLENRGREGYTF
. TRBJ1-1 TRBV6-5 CASSYDRGEAFF
. TRBJ2-2 TRBV27 CASSIGTIVTGELFF
. TRBJ2-1 TRBV2 CASSTGNNEQFF
TRBD2 TRBJ2-5 TRBV28 CASNLWGLASKAQYF
TRBD1 TRBJ1-6 TRBV7-3 CASRRGTDYNSPLHF
TRBD1 TRBJ1-4 TRBV7-3 CASSLNRGEKLFF
. TRBJ2-7 TRBV30 CAWSSGTFSSYEQYF
TRBD2 TRBJ2-7 TRBV19 CASGAGGSYEQYF
TRBD1 TRBJ1-4 TRBV2 CASSRDRPSRGEKLFF
. TRBJ2-3 TRBV29-1 CSVDRADTQYF
TRBD1 TRBJ2-7 TRBV5-6 CASTTTGGWGYEQYF
. TRBJ2-5 TRBV7-8 CASSRDWYQETQYF
TRBD1 TRBJ2-7 TRBV7-2 CASSPRQGAGEQYF
TRBD1 TRBJ1-4 TRBV19 CASGFGGTAYEKLFF
TRBD2 TRBJ2-1 TRBV4-1 CASSQDNGPTSGYNEQFF
TRBD2 TRBJ2-7 TRBV7-6 CASSLARLAGPYEQYF
TRBD2 TRBJ2-1 TRBV10-3 CAISDTGLAATINEQFF
TRBD1 TRBJ1-4 TRBV27 CASSFQGGYGRRKLFF
. TRBJ1-6 TRBV7-6 CASSLDLRISSPLHF
TRBD1 TRBJ1-1 TRBV6-6 CASSYTGQGRTEAFF
TRBD1 TRBJ2-5 TRBV6-1 CASRTGQGRETQYF
TRBD2 TRBJ2-1 TRBV10-2 CASSLADPYNEQFF
TRBD1 TRBJ2-3 TRBV10-3 CAISTNDRVDWTDTQYF
TRBD1 TRBJ2-7 TRBV6-5 CASNEDRDHEQYF